This T cell receptor (beta chain) appears in the sequencing data of a study of cytomegalovirus exposure and HLA in healthy donors. General study findings and limits: TRBV6-2, TRBV6-3 and some other V segments were excluded as indistinguishable. In a later analysis, 15,000 to 20,000 TCR beta sequences were associated with HLA alleles at 0.05 false discovery rate.

PCR involved 60 Vbeta and 13 Jbeta primers. The assay was immunoSEQ multiplex PCR, and TCRdb's table has in-frame clones only and misses some. The sample contains 100,000 to 150,000 clones, 60% to 75% of which appear only once. As for this clone: The antigen remains undetermined.

V lost 5 bases and J lost 2; bases outside the gene matches: 5. CDR1 and CDR2 (germline): SGHAT, FQNNGV. This CDR3 is built from 16 residues. The sequence derives from a woman between 40 and 50 years old in good health and CMV-seropositive. This chain uses TRBV11-2 with TRBJ2-5; 13 positions agree with TRBD2. The sequenced material came from PBMCs. CDR3 nucleotides: TGTGCCAGCAGCCCGACTAGCGGGGGGCCTCAAGAGACCCAGTACTTC. It yields the protein CASSPTSGGPQETQYF. The whole variable domain, remainder taken from reference TRBV11-2 and TRBJ2-5, is EAGVAQSPRYKIIEKRQSVAFWCNPISGHATLYWYQQILGQGPKLLIQFQNNGVVDDSQLPKDRFSAERLKGVDSTLKIQPAKLEDSAVYLCASSPTSGGPQETQYFGPGTRLLVL.